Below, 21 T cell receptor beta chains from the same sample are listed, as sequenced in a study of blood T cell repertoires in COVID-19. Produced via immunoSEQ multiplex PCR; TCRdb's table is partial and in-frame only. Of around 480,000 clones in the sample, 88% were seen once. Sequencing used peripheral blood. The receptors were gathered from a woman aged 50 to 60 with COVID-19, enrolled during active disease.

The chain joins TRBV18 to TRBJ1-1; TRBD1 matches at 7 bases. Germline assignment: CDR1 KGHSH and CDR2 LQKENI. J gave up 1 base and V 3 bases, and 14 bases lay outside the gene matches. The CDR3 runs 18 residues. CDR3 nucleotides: TGTGCCAGCTCACCCCGCATCGCGGACAGGCTTGGGAACACTGAAGCTTTCTTT. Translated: CASSPRIADRLGNTEAFF.

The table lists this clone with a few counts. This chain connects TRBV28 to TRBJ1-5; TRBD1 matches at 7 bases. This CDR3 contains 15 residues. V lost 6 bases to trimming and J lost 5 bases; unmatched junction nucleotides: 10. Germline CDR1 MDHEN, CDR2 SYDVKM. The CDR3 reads CASRSTGAPHQPQHF. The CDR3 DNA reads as TGTGCCAGCAGATCCACAGGGGCTCCCCATCAGCCCCAGCATTTT. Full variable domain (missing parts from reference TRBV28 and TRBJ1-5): DVKVTQSSRYLVKRTGEKVFLECVQDMDHENMFWYRQDPGLGLRLIYFSYDVKMKEKGDIPEGYSVSREKKERFSLILESASTNQTSMYLCASRSTGAPHQPQHFGDGTRLSIL.

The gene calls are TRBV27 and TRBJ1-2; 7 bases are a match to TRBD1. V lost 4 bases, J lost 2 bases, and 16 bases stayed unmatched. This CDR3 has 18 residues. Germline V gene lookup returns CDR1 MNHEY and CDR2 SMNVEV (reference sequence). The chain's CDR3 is CASSSKSGPKGQNYGYTF. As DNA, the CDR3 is TGTGCCAGCAGTTCAAAGAGCGGCCCCAAGGGACAGAACTATGGCTACACCTTC.

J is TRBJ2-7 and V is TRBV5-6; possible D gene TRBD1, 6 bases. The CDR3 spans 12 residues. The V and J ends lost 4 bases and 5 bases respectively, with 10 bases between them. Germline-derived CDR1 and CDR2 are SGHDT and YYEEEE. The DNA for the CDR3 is TGTGCCAGCAGCACCGAGGGGGACGAGCAGTACTTC. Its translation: CASSTEGDEQYF.

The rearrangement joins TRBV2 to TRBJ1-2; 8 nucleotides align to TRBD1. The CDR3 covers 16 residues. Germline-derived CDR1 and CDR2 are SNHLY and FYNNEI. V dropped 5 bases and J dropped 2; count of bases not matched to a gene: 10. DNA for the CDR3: TGTGCCAGCAGTCGGGACAGGAGGTACCTAAACTATGGCTACACCTTC. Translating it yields CASSRDRRYLNYGYTF.

DNA of the CDR3: TGTGCCAGTACAGGGGGAGATGGCTACACCTTC. Protein product: CASTGGDGYTF. The chain links TRBV28 to TRBJ1-2, with 8 nucleotides matching TRBD1. The germline V gene has CDR1 MDHEN and CDR2 SYDVKM. The junction had 3 bases not matched to a gene; V was cut back by 9 bases and J by 6 bases. This CDR3 has 11 amino acids.

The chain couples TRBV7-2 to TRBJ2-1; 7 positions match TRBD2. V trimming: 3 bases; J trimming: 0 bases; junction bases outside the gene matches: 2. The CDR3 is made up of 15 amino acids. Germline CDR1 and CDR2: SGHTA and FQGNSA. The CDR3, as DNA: TGTGCCAGCAGCTTTGCGGGGGTCTCCTACAATGAGCAGTTCTTC. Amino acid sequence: CASSFAGVSYNEQFF.

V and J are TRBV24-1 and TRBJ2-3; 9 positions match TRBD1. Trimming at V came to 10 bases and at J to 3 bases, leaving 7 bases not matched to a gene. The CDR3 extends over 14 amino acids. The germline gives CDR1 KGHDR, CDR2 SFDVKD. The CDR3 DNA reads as TGTGCCACGTCAGAACAGGGGGCAACAGATACGCAGTATTTT. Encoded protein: CATSEQGATDTQYF.

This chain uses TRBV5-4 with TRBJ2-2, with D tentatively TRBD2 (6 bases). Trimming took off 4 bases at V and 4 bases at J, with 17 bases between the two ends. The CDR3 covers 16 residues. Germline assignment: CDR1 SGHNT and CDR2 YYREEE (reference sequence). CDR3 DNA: TGTGCCAGCAGCCATGGGGGGAGGTCGGCCACCGGGGAGCTGTTTTTT. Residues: CASSHGGRSATGELFF. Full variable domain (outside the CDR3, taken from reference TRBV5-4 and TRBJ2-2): ETGVTQSPTHLIKTRGQQVTLRCSSQSGHNTVSWYQQALGQGPQFIFQYYREEENGRGNFPPRFSGLQFPNYSSELNVNALELDDSALYLCASSHGGRSATGELFFGEGSRLTVL.

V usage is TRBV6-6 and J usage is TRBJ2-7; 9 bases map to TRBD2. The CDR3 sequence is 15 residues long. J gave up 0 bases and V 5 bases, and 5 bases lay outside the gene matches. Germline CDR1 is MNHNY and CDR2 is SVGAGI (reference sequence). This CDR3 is CASSTSGGISYEQYF. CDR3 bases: TGTGCCAGCAGTACCAGCGGGGGGATCTCCTACGAGCAGTACTTC.

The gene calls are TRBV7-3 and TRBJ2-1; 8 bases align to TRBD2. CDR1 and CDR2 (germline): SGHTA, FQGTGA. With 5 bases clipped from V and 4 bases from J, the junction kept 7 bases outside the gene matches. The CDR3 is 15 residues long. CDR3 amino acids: CASSPRQRGYNEQFF. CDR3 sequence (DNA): TGTGCCAGCAGCCCCCGCCAGCGGGGGTACAATGAGCAGTTCTTC.

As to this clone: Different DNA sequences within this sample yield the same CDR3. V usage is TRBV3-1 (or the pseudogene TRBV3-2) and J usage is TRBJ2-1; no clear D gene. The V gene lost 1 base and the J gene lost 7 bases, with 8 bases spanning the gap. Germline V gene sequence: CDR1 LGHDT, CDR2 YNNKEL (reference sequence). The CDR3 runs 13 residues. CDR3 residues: CASSQGGGNEQFF. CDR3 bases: TGTGCCAGCAGCCAAGGAGGCGGTAATGAGCAGTTCTTC.

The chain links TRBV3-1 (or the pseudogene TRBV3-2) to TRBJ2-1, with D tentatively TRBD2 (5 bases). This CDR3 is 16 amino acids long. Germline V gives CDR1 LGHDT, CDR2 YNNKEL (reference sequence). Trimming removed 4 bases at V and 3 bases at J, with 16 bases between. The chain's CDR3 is CASSPMRAGIYNEQFF. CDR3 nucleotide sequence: TGTGCCAGCAGCCCGATGAGGGCCGGAATCTACAATGAGCAGTTCTTC.

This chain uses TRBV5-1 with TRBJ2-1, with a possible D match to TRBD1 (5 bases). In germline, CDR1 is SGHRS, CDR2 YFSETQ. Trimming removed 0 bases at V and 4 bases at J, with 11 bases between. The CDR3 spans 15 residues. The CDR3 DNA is TGCGCCAGCAGCTTGGCGAGACAGAGGTACAATGAGCAGTTCTTC. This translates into CASSLARQRYNEQFF.

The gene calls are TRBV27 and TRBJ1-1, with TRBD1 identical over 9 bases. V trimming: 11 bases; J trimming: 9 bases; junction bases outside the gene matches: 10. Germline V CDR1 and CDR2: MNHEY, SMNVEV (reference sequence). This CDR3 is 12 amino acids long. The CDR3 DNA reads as TGTGCCGTACACCCGGGACAGGGAAAAGCTTTCTTT. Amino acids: CAVHPGQGKAFF.

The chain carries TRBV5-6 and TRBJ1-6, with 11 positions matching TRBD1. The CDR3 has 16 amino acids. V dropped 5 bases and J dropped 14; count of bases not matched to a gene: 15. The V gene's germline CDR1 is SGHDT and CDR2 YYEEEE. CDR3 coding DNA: TGTGCCAGCAGTTCCGCCGGGACAGGGGGGTTTGGGGCCCTCCACTTT. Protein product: CASSSAGTGGFGALHF.

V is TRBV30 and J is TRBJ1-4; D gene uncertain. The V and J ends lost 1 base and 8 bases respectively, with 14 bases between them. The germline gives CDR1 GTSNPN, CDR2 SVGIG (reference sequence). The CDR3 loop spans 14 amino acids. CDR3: CAWSDAPFGEKLFF. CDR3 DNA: TGTGCCTGGAGTGATGCGCCTTTCGGGGAAAAACTGTTTTTT.

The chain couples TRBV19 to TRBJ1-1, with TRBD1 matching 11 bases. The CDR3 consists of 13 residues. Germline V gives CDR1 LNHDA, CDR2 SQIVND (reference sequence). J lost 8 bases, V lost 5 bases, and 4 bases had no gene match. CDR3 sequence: CASSPDRGLEAFF. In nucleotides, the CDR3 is TGTGCCAGTAGTCCGGACAGGGGGCTGGAAGCTTTCTTT.

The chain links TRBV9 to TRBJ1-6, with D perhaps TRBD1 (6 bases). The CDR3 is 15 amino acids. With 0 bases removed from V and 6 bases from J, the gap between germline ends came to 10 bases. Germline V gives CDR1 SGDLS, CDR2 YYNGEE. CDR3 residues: CASSVEGEGNSPLHF. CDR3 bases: TGTGCCAGCAGCGTAGAGGGGGAGGGTAATTCACCCCTCCACTTT. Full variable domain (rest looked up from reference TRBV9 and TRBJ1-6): DSGVTQTPKHLITATGQRVTLRCSPRSGDLSVYWYQQSLDQGLQFLIQYYNGEERAKGNILERFSAQQFPDLHSELNLSSLELGDSALYFCASSVEGEGNSPLHFGNGTRLTVT.

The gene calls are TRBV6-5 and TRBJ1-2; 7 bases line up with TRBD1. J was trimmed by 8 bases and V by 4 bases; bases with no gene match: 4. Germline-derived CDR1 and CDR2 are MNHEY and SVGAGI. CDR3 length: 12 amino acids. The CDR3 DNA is TGTGCCAGCAGTTTATCAGGGGGGGGCTACACCTTC. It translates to CASSLSGGGYTF.

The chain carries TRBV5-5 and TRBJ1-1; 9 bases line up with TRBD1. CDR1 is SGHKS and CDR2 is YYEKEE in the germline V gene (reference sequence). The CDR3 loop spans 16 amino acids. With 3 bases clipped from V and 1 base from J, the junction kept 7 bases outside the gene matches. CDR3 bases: TGTGCCAGCAGCTCCTCCGGGACAGGGAGGAACACTGAAGCTTTCTTT. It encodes CASSSSGTGRNTEAFF. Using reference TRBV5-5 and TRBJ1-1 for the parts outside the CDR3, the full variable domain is DAGVTQSPTHLIKTRGQQVTLRCSPISGHKSVSWYQQVLGQGPQFIFQYYEKEERGRGNFPDRFSARQFPNYSSELNVNALLLGDSALYLCASSSSGTGRNTEAFFGQGTRLTVV.